Sequencing of this T cell receptor beta chain was carried out in a study of cytomegalovirus exposure and HLA in healthy donors. Study findings and constraints: With high specificity and sensitivity, the classifier reportedly diagnosed cytomegalovirus status. Association with HLA alleles at 0.05 false discovery rate was found for roughly 17,000 TCR beta sequences in a later analysis. When analyzed later, a missense DCLRE1C variant was found to be linked to TCR beta V- and J-gene trimming.

This clone has a single count. Its antigen remains unknown. Donors sampled were nominally healthy, though unrecorded immune exposures were likely. PCR was performed using 60 Vbeta and 13 Jbeta primers. Sequencing used immunoSEQ multiplex PCR; TCRdb keeps in-frame clones, though not all of them. Among 95,000 to 100,000 clones listed, 60% to 85% were seen once. The V gene end was trimmed by 5 bases and the J gene end by 1 base; junction bases not matched to a gene: 7. Germline CDR1 and CDR2: ENHRY and SYGVKD. There are 15 residues in the CDR3. The gene calls are TRBV10-3 and TRBJ2-7; 8 bases line up with TRBD2. The sequenced sample consisted of PBMCs. The receptor comes from a man between 60 and 70 years old in good health and CMV-seropositive. The CDR3 is CAISRAGAQSYEQYF. The CDR3 DNA reads as TGTGCCATCAGTCGAGCGGGGGCCCAATCCTACGAGCAGTACTTC.